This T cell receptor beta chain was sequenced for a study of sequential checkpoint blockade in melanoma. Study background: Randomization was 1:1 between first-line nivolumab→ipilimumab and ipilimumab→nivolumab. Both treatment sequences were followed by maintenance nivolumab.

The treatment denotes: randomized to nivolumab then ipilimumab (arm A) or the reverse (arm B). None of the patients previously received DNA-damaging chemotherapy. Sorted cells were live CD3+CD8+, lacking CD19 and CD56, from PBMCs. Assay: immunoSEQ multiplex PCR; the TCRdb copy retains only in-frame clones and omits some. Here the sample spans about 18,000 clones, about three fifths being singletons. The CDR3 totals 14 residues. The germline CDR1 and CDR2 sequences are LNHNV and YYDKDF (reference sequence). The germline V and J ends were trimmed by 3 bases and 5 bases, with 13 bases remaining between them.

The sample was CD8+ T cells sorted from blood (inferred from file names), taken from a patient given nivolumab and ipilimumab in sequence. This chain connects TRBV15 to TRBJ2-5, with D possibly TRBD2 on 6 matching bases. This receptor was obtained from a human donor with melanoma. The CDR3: CATSRDGSGETQYF. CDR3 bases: TGTGCCACCAGCAGGGACGGGAGCGGGGAGACCCAGTACTTC.